Listed here is a single TCR beta chain. The antigen remains unidentified. The authors built TCR beta libraries using iRepertoire HTBI primers and Arm-PCR of CDR3 regions. TCRdb itself ran the multiplex PCR reads through MiXCR, one entry per CDR3 protein. The table has about 530,000 distinct CDR3 sequences, about 16% seen once. The data originate from a study of regulatory T cells in long-lasting Graves disease. General study findings and limits: Persistent Graves' patients showed a TCR diversity that was lower than that of newly diagnosed ones. TRBV28, TRBJ1-2 and TRBJ2-5 emerged as the favored segments in persistent disease.

Time point reported: newly diagnosed GD, antithyroid drugs for less than 3 months. Extracted PBMC RNA gave rise to the TCR library. American Thyroid Association guidelines were used to diagnose Graves' disease. Trimming pared 4 bases from V and 0 bases from J, leaving 11 bases between. Looked up from germline, CDR1 is SGHNT and CDR2 is YYREEE (reference sequence). The CDR3 is made up of 16 amino acids. These records were also assigned to another study, of T cells in Graves' hyperthyroidism and ophthalmopathy. From that paper: Every diagnosis used clinical symptoms, serum thyroxine and TRAb, thyroid ultrasound and orbital computed tomography.

The origin of this receptor is a woman aged 35-65 years with Graves disease. The chain links TRBV5-4 to TRBJ2-6, with D hard to call. Here the sequenced sample was peripheral blood mononuclear cells (PBMCs), taken at new diagnosis, from a patient treated with antithyroid drugs. CDR3 in DNA: TGTGCCAGCAGCGACCCGACAAGCTCTGGGGCCAACGTCCTGACTTTC. Protein product: CASSDPTSSGANVLTF. The full variable domain, in which reference TRBV5-4 and TRBJ2-6 provide the parts outside the CDR3, is ETGVTQSPTHLIKTRGQQVTLRCSSQSGHNTVSWYQQALGQGPQFIFQYYREEENGRGNFPPRFSGLQFPNYSSELNVNALELDDSALYLCASSDPTSSGANVLTFGAGSRLTVL.